This T cell receptor (beta chain) emerged from a study of regulatory T cells in long-lasting Graves disease. This clonotype was seen at least ten times. Its antigen is unknown. V was cut by 6 bases and J by 0 bases, with 14 bases left in between. The CDR3 extends over 15 amino acids. As for time point: newly diagnosed GD, antithyroid drugs for less than 3 months. PBMC-extracted RNA yielded the TCR library. Broader study findings: Accuracy could have been hurt by small sample size. Favored usage of TRBV28, TRBJ1-2 and TRBJ2-5 was recorded in persistent disease.

Construction of the TCR beta libraries employed iRepertoire HTBI primers in conjunction with Arm-PCR of CDR3 regions. Original data processing: Taken together, the samples had fewer than 65 TRBV and around 14 TRBJ segments identified. A single record per CDR3 protein comes from TCRdb applying MiXCR to the multiplex PCR reads. Clone size and V and J calls follow TCRdb, not the original study. The sample has around 250,000 distinct CDR3 sequences, under 20% seen once. This sample also appeared in a second study, on T cells in Graves' hyperthyroidism and ophthalmopathy. From that paper: Diagnoses rested on clinical symptoms, serum thyroxine and TRAb, thyroid ultrasound and orbital computed tomography.

The chain links TRBV12-3 or TRBV12-4 to TRBJ1-1; D unresolved. The TCR sequence derives from a woman aged 25-40 years with Graves disease. This specimen consisted of peripheral blood mononuclear cells (PBMCs), obtained at new diagnosis, from a patient treated with antithyroid drugs. In nucleotides, the CDR3 is TGTGCCAGCAGCCGATGGGGAGAGATGAACACTGAAGCTTTCTTT. Residues: CASSRWGEMNTEAFF.